This TCR beta chain was identified during a study of somatic mutations in cytotoxic T cells in rheumatoid arthritis. The overall study: There were some V beta antibody-stained T-cell populations flow-sorted at nearly 100% purity, and these included V beta1+ cells sequenced for TCRB. Points from the study as a whole: The study found CD8+ clonality increased with age in rheumatoid arthritis patients, not healthy controls. Reported slight underrepresentation of TRBV07 in rheumatoid arthritis patients was not subjected to multiple-comparison adjustment.

Each population, CD4+ and CD8+ cells, was isolated by positive magnetic bead selection and checked for purity by flow cytometry. Germline assignment: CDR1 SEHNR and CDR2 FQNEAQ (reference sequence). The CDR3 is 14 residues long. With V trimmed by 5 bases and J by 6 bases, 7 bases remained unmatched. Regarding this clone: The antigen remains undetermined.

Clones were read by immunoSEQ multiplex PCR, and TCRdb kept only the in-frame ones, dropping some. This repertoire shows approximately 20,000 clones, approximately 80% found once; its top ten account for 10%. This chain joins TRBV7-9 and TRBJ1-2; 9 bases line up with TRBD1. This TCR was recovered from a woman in her forties or fifties in good health. Sequenced sample: CD8+ T cells sorted from blood. Here the CDR3 reads CASSPGQGIDGYTF. CDR3 nucleotides: TGTGCCAGCAGCCCGGGACAGGGAATTGATGGCTACACCTTC.